This T cell receptor (beta chain) was captured by sequencing in a study of blood T cell repertoires in COVID-19 (dated by TCRdb to about 2020). In terms of the full investigation: Samples covering the acute and convalescent phases of COVID-19 were provided by collaborators in the United States, Italy and Spain. The dataset comprised deeply sampled blood TCRbeta repertoires from subjects exposed to, actively infected with, or recovered from COVID-19. Where available, HLA class I and class II types were obtained from metadata supplied by the sample provider rather than from assay-based typing. The prospective study material was composed of cDNA or gDNA derived from T cells, B-cell-depleted T cells, or PBMCs. A freely available public database, intended as a resource for researchers studying the immune response to SARS-CoV-2, is where the repertoires were released. Sample metadata almost always included a de-identified subject ID, COVID-19 status, age in years and sex. Samples came from the ongoing ImmuneRACE study (first 160 participants) plus 1,254 subjects from 6 global collaborators. Points the paper makes about the study in general: How much clinical and demographic metadata was included differed by source and by participant, and the metadata was provided uncurated.

According to the germline V gene (reference sequence), CDR1 reads LNHNV and CDR2 reads YYDKDF. Reading from cysteine to phenylalanine, the CDR3 counts 12 amino acids. This entry keeps only the CDR3 DNA: 36 bases, framed from base 1. Trimming at the junction amounts to 3 bases on V and 13 bases on J, and the germline ends lie 10 bases apart. TCRbeta CDR3 regions were amplified from genomic DNA by means of the immunoSEQ Assay, a bias-controlled multiplex PCR. The original methods were these. Within the assay, amplification of reference gene primers was used to estimate how many nucleated cells each sample contained. Sequence reads were collapsed and filtered to measure the absolute abundance of every unique TCRbeta CDR3 rearrangement. For each sample, productive Simpson clonality was calculated by taking the square root of Simpson's diversity index across productive rearrangements. TCRdb obtained this table from immuneACCESS and retained in-frame rearrangements with V and J assigned. These tables miss some clones; where compared with another copy, unresolved V genes account for less than half of the shortfall, and the remainder is unexplained. V, J and clone size are those of that table, while D and trimming were read from the DNA. This sample holds some 260,000 clones; roughly 80% were observed only once. Jointly, the top ten make up roughly 4% of the sample.

Collaborating institutions collected whole blood in K2EDTA tubes following their own protocols. For TCRbeta analysis, collaborators shipped samples in one of three forms: frozen whole blood, isolated PBMCs, or DNA extracted from either of those sample types. In regard to this clone: Its antigen is unknown. No base-level quality is on record; no much larger clone is a single base apart.

Rearrangement joined TRBV15 to TRBJ1-6, with no confident D gene call. This TCR derives from a woman aged 40-49 years with active or convalescent COVID-19. Sequencing was carried out using peripheral blood. The CDR3 protein: CATSSISGPLHF. The nucleotide sequence reads as follows: TGTGCCACCAGCAGTATCAGTGGTCCCCTCCACTTT.